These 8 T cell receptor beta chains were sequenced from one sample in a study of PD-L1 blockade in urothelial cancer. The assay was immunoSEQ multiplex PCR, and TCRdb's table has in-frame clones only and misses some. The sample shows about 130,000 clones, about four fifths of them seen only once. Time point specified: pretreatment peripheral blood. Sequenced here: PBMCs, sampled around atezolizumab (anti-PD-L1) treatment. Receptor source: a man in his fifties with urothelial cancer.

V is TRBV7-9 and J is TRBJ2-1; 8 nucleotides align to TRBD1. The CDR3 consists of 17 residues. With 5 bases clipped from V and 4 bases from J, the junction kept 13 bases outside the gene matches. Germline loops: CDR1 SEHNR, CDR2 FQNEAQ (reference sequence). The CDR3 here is CASSRMTGEFIYNEQFF. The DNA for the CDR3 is TGTGCCAGCAGCCGGATGACAGGGGAGTTTATTTACAATGAGCAGTTCTTC.

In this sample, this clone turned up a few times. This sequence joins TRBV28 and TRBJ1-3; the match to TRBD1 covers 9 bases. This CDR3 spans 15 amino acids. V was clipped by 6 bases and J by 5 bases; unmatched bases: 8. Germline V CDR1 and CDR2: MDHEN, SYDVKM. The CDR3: CASSPGTGRRNTIYF. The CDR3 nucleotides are TGTGCCAGCAGCCCAGGGACAGGGAGACGAAACACCATATATTTT. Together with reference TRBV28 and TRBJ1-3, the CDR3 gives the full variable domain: DVKVTQSSRYLVKRTGEKVFLECVQDMDHENMFWYRQDPGLGLRLIYFSYDVKMKEKGDIPEGYSVSREKKERFSLILESASTNQTSMYLCASSPGTGRRNTIYFGEGSWLTVV.

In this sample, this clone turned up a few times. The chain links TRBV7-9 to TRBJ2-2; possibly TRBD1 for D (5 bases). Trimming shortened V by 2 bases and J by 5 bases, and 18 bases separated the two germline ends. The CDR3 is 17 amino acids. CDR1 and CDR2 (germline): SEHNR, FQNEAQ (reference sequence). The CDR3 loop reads CASSLSAGPRGTGELFF. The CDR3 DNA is TGTGCCAGCAGCTTATCGGCAGGGCCCAGAGGAACCGGGGAGCTGTTTTTT. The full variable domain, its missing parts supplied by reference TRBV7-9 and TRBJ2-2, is DTGVSQNPRHKITKRGQNVTFRCDPISEHNRLYWYRQTLGQGPEFLTYFQNEAQLEKSRLLSDRFSAERPKGSFSTLEIQRTEQGDSAMYLCASSLSAGPRGTGELFFGEGSRLTVL.

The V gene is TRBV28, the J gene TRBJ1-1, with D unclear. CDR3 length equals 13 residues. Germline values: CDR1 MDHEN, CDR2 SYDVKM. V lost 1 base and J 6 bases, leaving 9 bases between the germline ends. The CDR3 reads CASSLFGRAEAFF. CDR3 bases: TGTGCCAGCAGTTTATTCGGTCGGGCTGAAGCTTTCTTT.

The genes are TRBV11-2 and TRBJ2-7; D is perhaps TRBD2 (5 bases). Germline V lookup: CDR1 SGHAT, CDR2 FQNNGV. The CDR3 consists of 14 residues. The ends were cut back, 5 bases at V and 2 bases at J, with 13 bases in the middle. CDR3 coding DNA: TGTGCCAGCAGCCCAGCCTGGGAGACCTACGAGCAGTACTTC. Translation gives CASSPAWETYEQYF.

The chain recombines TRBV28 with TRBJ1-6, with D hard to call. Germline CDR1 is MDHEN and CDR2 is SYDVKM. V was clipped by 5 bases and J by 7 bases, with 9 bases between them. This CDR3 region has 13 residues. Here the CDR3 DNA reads TGTGCCAGCAGTCCTGACATGAATTCACCCCTCCACTTT. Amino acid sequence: CASSPDMNSPLHF.

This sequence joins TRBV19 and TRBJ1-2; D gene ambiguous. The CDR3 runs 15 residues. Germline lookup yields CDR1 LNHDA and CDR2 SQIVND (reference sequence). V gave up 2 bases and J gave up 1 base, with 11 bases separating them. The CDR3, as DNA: TGTGCCAGTAGTATACAGTCTTCGGGTAACTATGGCTACACCTTC. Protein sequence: CASSIQSSGNYGYTF.

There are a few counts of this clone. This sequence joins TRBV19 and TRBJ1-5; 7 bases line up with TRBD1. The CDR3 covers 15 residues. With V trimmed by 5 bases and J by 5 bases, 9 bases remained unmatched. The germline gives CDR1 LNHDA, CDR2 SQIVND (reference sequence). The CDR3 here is CASSYDRARDQPQHF. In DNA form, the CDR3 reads TGTGCCAGTAGTTACGACAGGGCTCGAGATCAGCCCCAGCATTTT.